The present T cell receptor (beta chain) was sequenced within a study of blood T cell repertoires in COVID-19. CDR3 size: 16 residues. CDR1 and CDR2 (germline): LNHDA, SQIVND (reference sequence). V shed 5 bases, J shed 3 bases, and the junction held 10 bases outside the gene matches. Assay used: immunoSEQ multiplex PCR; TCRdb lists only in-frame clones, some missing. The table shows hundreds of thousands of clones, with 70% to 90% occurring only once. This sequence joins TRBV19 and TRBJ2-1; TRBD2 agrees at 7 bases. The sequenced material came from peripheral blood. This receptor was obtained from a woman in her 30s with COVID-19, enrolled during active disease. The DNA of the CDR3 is TGTGCCAGTAGTTCCGGGCTAGCGGATCTCTACAATGAGCAGTTCTTC. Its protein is CASSSGLADLYNEQFF.